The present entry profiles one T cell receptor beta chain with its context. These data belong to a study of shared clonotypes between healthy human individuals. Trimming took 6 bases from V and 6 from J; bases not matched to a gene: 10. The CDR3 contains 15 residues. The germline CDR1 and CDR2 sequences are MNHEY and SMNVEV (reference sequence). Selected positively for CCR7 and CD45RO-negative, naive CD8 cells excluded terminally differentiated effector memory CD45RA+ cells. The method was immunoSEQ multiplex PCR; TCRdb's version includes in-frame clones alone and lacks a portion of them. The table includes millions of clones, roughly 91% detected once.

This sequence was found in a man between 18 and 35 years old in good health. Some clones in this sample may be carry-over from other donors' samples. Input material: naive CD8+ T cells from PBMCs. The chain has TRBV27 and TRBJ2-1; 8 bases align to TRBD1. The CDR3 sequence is CASSQVQGGSNEQFF. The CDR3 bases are TGTGCCAGCAGCCAGGTACAGGGGGGCTCCAATGAGCAGTTCTTC.